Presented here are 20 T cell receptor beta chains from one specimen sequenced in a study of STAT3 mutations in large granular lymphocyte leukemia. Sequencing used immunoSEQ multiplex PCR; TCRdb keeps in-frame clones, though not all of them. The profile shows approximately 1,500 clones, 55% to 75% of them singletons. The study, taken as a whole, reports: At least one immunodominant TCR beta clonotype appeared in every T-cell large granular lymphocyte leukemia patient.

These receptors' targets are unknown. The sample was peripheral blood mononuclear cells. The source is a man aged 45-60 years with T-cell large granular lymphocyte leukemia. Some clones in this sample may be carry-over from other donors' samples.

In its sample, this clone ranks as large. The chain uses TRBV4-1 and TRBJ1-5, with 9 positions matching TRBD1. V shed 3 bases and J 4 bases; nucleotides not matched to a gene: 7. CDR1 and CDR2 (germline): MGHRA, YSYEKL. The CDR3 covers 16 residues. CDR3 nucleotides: TGCGCCAGCAGCCATACGGACAGGGGTTGGAATCAGCCCCAGCATTTT. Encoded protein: CASSHTDRGWNQPQHF.

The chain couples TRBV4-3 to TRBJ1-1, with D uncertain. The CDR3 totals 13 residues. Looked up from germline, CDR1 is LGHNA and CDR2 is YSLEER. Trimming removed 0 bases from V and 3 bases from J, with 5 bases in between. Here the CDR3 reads CASSQDRYTEAFF. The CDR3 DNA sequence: TGCGCCAGCAGCCAAGATAGGTACACTGAAGCTTTCTTT.

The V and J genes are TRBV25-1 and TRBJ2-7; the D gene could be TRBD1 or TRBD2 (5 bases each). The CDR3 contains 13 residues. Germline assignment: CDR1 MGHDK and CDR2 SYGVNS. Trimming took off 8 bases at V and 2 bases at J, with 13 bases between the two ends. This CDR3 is CASARDRTYEQYF. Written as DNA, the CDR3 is TGTGCCAGCGCCCGGGACCGTACCTACGAGCAGTACTTC.

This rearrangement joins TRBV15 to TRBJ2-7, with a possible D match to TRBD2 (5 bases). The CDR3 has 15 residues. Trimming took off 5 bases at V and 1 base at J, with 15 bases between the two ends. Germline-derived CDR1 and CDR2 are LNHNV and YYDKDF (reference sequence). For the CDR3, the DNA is TGTGCCACCAGCGCTGAACCCGGAGGATCCTACGAGCAGTACTTC. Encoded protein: CATSAEPGGSYEQYF.

CDR3 DNA: TGTGCCAGCAGCTTGGCGGGGACTCCTAACTATGGCTACACCTTC. It codes for CASSLAGTPNYGYTF. The chain links TRBV5-4 to TRBJ1-2; D possibly corresponds to TRBD1 (5 bases). Trimming stripped 0 bases from V and 0 bases from J, with 9 bases between. This CDR3 has 15 residues. Germline V lookup: CDR1 SGHNT, CDR2 YYREEE (reference sequence).

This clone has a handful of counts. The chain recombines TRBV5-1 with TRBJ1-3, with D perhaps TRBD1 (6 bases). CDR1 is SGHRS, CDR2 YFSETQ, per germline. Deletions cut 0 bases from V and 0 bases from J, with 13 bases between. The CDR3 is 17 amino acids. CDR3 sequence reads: CASSLETGTYSGNTIYF. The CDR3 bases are TGCGCCAGCAGCTTGGAAACCGGGACATACTCTGGAAACACCATATATTTT.

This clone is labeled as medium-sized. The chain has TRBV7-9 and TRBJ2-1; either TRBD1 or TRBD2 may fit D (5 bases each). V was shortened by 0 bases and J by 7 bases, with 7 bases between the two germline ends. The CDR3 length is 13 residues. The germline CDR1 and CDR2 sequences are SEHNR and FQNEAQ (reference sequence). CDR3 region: CASSLAGENEQFF. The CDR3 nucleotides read TGTGCCAGCAGCTTAGCGGGGGAGAATGAGCAGTTCTTC.

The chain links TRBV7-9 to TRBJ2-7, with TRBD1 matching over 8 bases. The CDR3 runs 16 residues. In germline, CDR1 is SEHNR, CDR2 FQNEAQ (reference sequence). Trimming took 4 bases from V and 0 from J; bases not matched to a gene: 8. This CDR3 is CASSSLDRGPSYEQYF. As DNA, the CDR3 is TGTGCCAGCAGCTCCCTCGACAGGGGCCCCTCCTACGAGCAGTACTTC. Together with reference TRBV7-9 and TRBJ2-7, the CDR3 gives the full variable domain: DTGVSQNPRHKITKRGQNVTFRCDPISEHNRLYWYRQTLGQGPEFLTYFQNEAQLEKSRLLSDRFSAERPKGSFSTLEIQRTEQGDSAMYLCASSSLDRGPSYEQYFGPGTRLTVT.

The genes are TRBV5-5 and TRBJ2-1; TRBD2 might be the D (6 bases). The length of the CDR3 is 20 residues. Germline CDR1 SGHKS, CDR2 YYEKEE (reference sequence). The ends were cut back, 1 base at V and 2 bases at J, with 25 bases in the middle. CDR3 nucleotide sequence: TGTGCCAGCAGCTTGCCGTATGACGTGGGACTCACTCCTACCTACAATGAGCAGTTCTTC. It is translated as CASSLPYDVGLTPTYNEQFF.

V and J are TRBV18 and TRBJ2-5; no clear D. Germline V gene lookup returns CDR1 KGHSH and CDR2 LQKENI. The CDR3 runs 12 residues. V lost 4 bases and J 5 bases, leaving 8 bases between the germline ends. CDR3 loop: CASSLSWETQYF. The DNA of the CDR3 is TGTGCCAGCTCACTCTCCTGGGAGACCCAGTACTTC.

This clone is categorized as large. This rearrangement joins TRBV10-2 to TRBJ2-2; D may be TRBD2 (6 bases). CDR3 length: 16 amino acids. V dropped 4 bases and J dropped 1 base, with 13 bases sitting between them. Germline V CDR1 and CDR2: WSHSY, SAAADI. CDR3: CASSGASAQNTGELFF. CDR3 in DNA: TGCGCCAGCAGTGGGGCTAGCGCCCAGAACACCGGGGAGCTGTTTTTT.

The chain's CDR3 is CSVVADLREGNIQYF. The CDR3 nucleotides are TGCAGCGTTGTGGCGGATCTGCGGGAGGGTAACATTCAGTACTTC. The rearrangement joins TRBV29-1 to TRBJ2-4, with 9 bases fitting TRBD2. Trimming at V came to 4 bases and at J to 7 bases, leaving 11 bases not matched to a gene. The germline CDR1 and CDR2 sequences are SQVTM and ANQGSEA. This CDR3 contains 15 residues.

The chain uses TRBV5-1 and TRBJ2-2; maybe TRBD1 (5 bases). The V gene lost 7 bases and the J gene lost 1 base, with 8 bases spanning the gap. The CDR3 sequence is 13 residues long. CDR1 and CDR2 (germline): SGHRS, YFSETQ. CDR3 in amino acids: CASGQGNTGELFF. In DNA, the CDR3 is TGCGCCAGCGGGCAGGGGAACACCGGGGAGCTGTTTTTT.

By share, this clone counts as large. The CDR3 protein is CASRWTGTDNEQFF. The CDR3 DNA reads TGCGCCAGCAGATGGACAGGGACGGACAATGAGCAGTTCTTC. This chain uses TRBV5-1 with TRBJ2-1, with TRBD1 identical over 8 bases. The V and J ends lost 5 bases and 5 bases, in that order; junction bases with no gene match: 6. Looked up from germline, CDR1 is SGHRS and CDR2 is YFSETQ. This CDR3 has 14 amino acids. The variable domain in full, completed from reference TRBV5-1 and TRBJ2-1, reads KAGVTQTPRYLIKTRGQQVTLSCSPISGHRSVSWYQQTPGQGLQFLFEYFSETQRNKGNFPGRFSGRQFSNSRSEMNVSTLELGDSALYLCASRWTGTDNEQFFGPGTRLTVL.

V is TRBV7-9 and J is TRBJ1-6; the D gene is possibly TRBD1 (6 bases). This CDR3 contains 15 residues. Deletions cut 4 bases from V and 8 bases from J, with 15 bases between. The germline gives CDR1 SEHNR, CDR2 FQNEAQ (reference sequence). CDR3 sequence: CASSSGGGTDSPLHF. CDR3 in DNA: TGTGCCAGCAGCTCCGGGGGGGGCACTGATTCACCCCTCCACTTT.

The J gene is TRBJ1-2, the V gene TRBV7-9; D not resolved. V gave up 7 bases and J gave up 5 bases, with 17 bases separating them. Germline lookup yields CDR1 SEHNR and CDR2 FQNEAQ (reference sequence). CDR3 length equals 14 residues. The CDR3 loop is CASTPKTIGYGYTF. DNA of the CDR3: TGTGCCAGCACCCCTAAGACAATAGGGTATGGCTACACCTTC.

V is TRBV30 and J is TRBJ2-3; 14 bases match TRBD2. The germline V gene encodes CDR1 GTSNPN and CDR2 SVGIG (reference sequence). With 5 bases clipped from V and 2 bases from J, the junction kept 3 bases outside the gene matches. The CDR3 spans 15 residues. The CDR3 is CAWGLAGGITDTQYF. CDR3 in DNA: TGTGCCTGGGGACTAGCGGGGGGAATCACAGATACGCAGTATTTT.

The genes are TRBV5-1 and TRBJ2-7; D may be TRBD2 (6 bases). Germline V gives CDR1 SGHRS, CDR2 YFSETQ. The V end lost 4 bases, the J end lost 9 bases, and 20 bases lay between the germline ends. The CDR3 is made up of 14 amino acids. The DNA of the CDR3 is TGCGCCAGCAGCGCTACGGGGGTGGGGATTGGGCAGTACTTC. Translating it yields CASSATGVGIGQYF.

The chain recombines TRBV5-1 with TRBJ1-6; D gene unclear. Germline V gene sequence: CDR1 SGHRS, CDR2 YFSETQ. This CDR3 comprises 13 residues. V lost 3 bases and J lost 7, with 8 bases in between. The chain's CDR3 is CASSWGYNSPLHF. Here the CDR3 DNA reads TGCGCCAGCAGCTGGGGTTACAATTCACCCCTCCACTTT.

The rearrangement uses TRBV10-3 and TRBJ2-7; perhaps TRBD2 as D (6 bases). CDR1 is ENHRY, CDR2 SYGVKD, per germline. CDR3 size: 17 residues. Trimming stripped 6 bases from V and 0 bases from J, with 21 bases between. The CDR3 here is CAISQLRNSGSSYEQYF. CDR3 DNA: TGTGCCATCAGCCAGTTACGGAATAGCGGTAGCTCCTACGAGCAGTACTTC.